These T cell receptor beta chains were read from a single sample in a study of blood T cells in healthy people across ages. One entry per CDR3 protein results from TCRdb running MiXCR on the 5' RACE reads. The sample holds approximately 1.5 million distinct CDR3 sequences, approximately 32% seen once. What was sequenced was blood. The receptor source for this set is a woman in her thirties in good health. Both conserved end residues are part of each CDR3. The order of the fields is J gene, clone size, D gene, V gene, CDR3 protein, CDR3 DNA. A D gene is named only where the DNA matches it firmly. Size is stated for part of the rows, as once, few or many counts, or as a class when the clone is expanded.

>TRBJ2-1|many|TRBD2|TRBV6-6
CASSQGLAGPYNEQFF
TGTGCCAGCAGTCAAGGACTAGCCGGGCCCTACAATGAGCAGTTCTTC
>TRBJ1-4|.|.|TRBV20-1
CSARGPVPNEKLFF
TGCAGTGCTAGAGGGCCGGTCCCAAATGAAAAACTGTTTTTT
>TRBJ1-2|few|.|TRBV29-1
CSGMDTTGGYGYTF
TGCAGCGGCATGGACACGACAGGCGGCTATGGCTACACCTTC
>TRBJ1-5|.|.|TRBV6-1
CASSEGDHQPQHF
TGTGCCAGCAGTGAGGGGGACCACCAGCCCCAGCATTTT
>TRBJ2-7|few|.|TRBV3-1
CASQRSFAYEQYF
TGTGCCAGTCAACGGAGCTTCGCCTACGAGCAGTACTTC
>TRBJ2-3|few|.|TRBV14
CASSQESGTQYF
TGTGCCAGCAGCCAAGAGTCCGGGACGCAGTATTTT
>TRBJ2-1|.|.|TRBV9
CASSVGRLYNEQFF
TGTGCCAGCAGCGTGGGACGACTCTACAATGAGCAGTTCTTC
>TRBJ2-1|few|.|TRBV4-1
CASSQSDVLGEQFF
TGCGCCAGCAGCCAATCGGACGTCCTCGGCGAGCAGTTCTTC
>TRBJ1-5|.|.|TRBV28
CASSLIPGSNQPQHF
TGTGCCAGCAGTTTAATCCCAGGGTCCAACCAGCCCCAGCATTTT
>TRBJ2-3|.|.|TRBV6-5
CASRLGGTQYF
TGTGCCAGCAGACTGGGGGGTACGCAGTATTTT
>TRBJ1-1|.|TRBD1|TRBV20-1
CSAKLGGMNTEAFF
TGCAGTGCTAAATTAGGGGGCATGAACACTGAAGCTTTCTTT
>TRBJ2-5|.|.|TRBV6-2/TRBV6-3
CANSYDGGFYETQYF
TGTGCCAACAGTTACGATGGGGGGTTCTACGAGACCCAGTACTTC
>TRBJ2-1|few|TRBD2|TRBV12-5
CASGLVAGRAVEQFF
TGTGCTAGTGGTTTGGTAGCGGGACGCGCAGTGGAGCAGTTCTTC
>TRBJ1-5|.|TRBD1|TRBV20-1
CSAVAGQGARSQPQHF
TGCAGTGCTGTCGCGGGACAGGGGGCTAGGAGTCAGCCCCAGCATTTT
>TRBJ1-4|few|TRBD1|TRBV24-1
CATSGFTPRDRGSTNEKLFF
TGTGCCACCAGTGGCTTCACACCCCGGGACAGGGGTTCAACTAATGAAAAACTGTTTTTT